Following are 5 T cell receptor beta chains from one sample sequenced in a study of shared clonotypes between healthy human individuals. Here immunoSEQ multiplex PCR was the method, and the copy in TCRdb shows in-frame clones only, minus some. This table holds 150,000 to 200,000 clones, around 63% found once. The sequenced sample was memory CD4+ T cells sorted from blood. Noted subset: CD45RA-negative fraction. These receptors all come from a man aged 25 to 45 in good health.

The rearrangement joins TRBV5-5 to TRBJ2-2; D uncertain. The CDR3 covers 14 residues. Germline V lookup: CDR1 SGHKS, CDR2 YYEKEE (reference sequence). Trimming shortened V by 2 bases and J by 4 bases, and 9 bases separated the two germline ends. CDR3 sequence: CASSFSDFTGELFF. The CDR3 nucleotides read TGTGCCAGCAGCTTTTCCGATTTCACCGGGGAGCTGTTTTTT. The whole variable domain, remainder taken from reference TRBV5-5 and TRBJ2-2, is DAGVTQSPTHLIKTRGQQVTLRCSPISGHKSVSWYQQVLGQGPQFIFQYYEKEERGRGNFPDRFSARQFPNYSSELNVNALLLGDSALYLCASSFSDFTGELFFGEGSRLTVL.

The chain has TRBV6-6 and TRBJ2-3; D is perhaps TRBD2 (5 bases). Germline values: CDR1 MNHNY, CDR2 SVGAGI (reference sequence). The germline V and J ends were trimmed by 5 bases and 1 base, with 13 bases remaining between them. The CDR3 contains 15 residues. DNA for the CDR3: TGTGCCAGCAGTAAACTAGTTGCCGGCACAGATACGCAGTATTTT. As protein: CASSKLVAGTDTQYF.

This clone was observed a few times. Here the CDR3 reads CASSHVGQGYEQFF. Written as DNA, the CDR3 is TGCGCCAGCAGCCACGTGGGACAGGGATATGAGCAGTTCTTC. The chain has TRBV4-3 and TRBJ2-1; 9 bases fit TRBD1. This CDR3 has 14 residues. The V gene end was trimmed by 3 bases and the J gene end by 8 bases; junction bases not matched to a gene: 5. The germline gives CDR1 LGHNA, CDR2 YSLEER.

This clone was detected a few times. This chain connects TRBV5-4 to TRBJ2-7; perhaps TRBD2 as D (5 bases). Looked up from germline, CDR1 is SGHNT and CDR2 is YYREEE (reference sequence). The CDR3 length is 15 residues. V was pared by 0 bases and J by 2 bases, with 12 bases between. CDR3 in amino acids: CASSLGAGQAYEQYF. The CDR3 coding sequence is TGTGCCAGCAGCTTGGGGGCGGGTCAGGCCTACGAGCAGTACTTC.

V and J are TRBV6-6 and TRBJ2-7, with a weak D call TRBD1 (7 bases). Germline CDR1 is MNHNY and CDR2 is SVGAGI (reference sequence). V dropped 5 bases and J dropped 4 bases, with 15 bases sitting between them. CDR3 size: 14 residues. The CDR3 sequence: CASSQVRGVYEQYF. As DNA, the CDR3 is TGTGCCAGCAGTCAAGTCAGGGGGGTTTACGAGCAGTACTTC.